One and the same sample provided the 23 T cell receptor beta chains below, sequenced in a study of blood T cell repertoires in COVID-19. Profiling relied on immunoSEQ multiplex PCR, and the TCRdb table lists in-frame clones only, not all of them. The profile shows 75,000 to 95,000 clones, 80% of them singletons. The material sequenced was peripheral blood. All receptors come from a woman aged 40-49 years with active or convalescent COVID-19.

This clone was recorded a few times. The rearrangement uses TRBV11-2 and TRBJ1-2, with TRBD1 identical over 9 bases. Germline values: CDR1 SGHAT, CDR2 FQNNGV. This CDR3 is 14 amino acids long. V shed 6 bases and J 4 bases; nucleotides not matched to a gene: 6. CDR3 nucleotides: TGTGCCAGCAGAAGGACAGGGGAGGGCTATGGCTACACCTTC. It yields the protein CASRRTGEGYGYTF.

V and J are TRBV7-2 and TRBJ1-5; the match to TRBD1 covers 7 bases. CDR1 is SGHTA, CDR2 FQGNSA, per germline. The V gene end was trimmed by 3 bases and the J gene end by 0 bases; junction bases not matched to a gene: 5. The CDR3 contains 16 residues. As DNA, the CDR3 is TGTGCCAGCAGCTTTACCGGGACAGATAGCAATCAGCCCCAGCATTTT. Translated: CASSFTGTDSNQPQHF. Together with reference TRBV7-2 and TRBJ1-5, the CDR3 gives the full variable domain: GAGVSQSPSNKVTEKGKDVELRCDPISGHTALYWYRQSLGQGLEFLIYFQGNSAPDKSGLPSDRFSAERTGGSVSTLTIQRTQQEDSAVYLCASSFTGTDSNQPQHFGDGTRLSIL.

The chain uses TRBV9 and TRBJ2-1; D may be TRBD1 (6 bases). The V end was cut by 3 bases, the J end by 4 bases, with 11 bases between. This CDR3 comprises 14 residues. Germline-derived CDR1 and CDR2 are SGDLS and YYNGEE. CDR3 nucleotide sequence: TGTGCCAGCAGCGCGCAACAGGGTTACAATGAGCAGTTCTTC. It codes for CASSAQQGYNEQFF. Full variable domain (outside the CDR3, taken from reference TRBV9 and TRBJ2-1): DSGVTQTPKHLITATGQRVTLRCSPRSGDLSVYWYQQSLDQGLQFLIQYYNGEERAKGNILERFSAQQFPDLHSELNLSSLELGDSALYFCASSAQQGYNEQFFGPGTRLTVL.

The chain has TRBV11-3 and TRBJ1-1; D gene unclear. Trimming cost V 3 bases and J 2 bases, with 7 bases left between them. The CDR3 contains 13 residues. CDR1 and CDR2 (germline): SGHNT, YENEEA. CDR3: CASSFLTNTEAFF. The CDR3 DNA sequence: TGTGCCAGCAGCTTTCTTACTAACACTGAAGCTTTCTTT.

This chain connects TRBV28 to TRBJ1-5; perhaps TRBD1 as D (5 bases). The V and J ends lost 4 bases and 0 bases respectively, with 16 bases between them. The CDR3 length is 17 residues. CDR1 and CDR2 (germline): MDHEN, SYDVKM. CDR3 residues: CASSYRRDLYSNQPQHF. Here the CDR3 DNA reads TGTGCCAGCAGTTATAGGAGGGACCTATATAGCAATCAGCCCCAGCATTTT.

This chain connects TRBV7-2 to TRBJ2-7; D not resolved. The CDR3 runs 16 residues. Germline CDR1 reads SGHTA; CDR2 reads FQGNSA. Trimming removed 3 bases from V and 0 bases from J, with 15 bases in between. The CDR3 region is CASSFGPPTVSYEQYF. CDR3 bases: TGTGCCAGCAGCTTTGGGCCCCCCACAGTCTCCTACGAGCAGTACTTC. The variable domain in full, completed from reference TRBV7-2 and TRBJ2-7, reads GAGVSQSPSNKVTEKGKDVELRCDPISGHTALYWYRQSLGQGLEFLIYFQGNSAPDKSGLPSDRFSAERTGGSVSTLTIQRTQQEDSAVYLCASSFGPPTVSYEQYFGPGTRLTVT.

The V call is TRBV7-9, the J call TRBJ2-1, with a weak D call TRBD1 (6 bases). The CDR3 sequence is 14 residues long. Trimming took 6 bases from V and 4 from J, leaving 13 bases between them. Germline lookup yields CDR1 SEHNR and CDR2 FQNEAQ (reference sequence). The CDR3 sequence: CASRGGSGYNEQFF. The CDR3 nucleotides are TGTGCCAGCAGAGGGGGATCCGGGTACAATGAGCAGTTCTTC.

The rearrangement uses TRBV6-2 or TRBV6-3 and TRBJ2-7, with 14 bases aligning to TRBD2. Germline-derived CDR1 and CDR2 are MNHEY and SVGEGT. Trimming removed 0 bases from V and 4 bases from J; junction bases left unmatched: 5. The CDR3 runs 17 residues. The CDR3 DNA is TGTGCCAGCAGTTACTCATCCGGGACTAGCGGGAGATACGAGCAGTACTTC. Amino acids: CASSYSSGTSGRYEQYF.

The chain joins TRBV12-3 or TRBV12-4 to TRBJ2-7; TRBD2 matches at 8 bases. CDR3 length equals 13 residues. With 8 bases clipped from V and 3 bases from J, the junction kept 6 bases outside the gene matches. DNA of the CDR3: TGTGCCAGCCTTCGGGGGGGTAGCTACGAGCAGTACTTC. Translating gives CASLRGGSYEQYF.

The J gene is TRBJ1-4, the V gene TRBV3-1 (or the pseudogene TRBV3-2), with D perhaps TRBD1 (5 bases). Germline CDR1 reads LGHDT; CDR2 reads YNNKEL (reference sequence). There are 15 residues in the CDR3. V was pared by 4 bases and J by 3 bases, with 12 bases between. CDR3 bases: TGTGCCAGCAGCCCGGTCGGGGGTCCTAATGAAAAACTGTTTTTT. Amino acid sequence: CASSPVGGPNEKLFF.

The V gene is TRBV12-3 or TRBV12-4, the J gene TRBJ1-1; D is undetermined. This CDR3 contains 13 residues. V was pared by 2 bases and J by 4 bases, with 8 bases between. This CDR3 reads CASSLLEGTEAFF. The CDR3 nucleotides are TGTGCCAGCAGTTTACTGGAGGGCACTGAAGCTTTCTTT.

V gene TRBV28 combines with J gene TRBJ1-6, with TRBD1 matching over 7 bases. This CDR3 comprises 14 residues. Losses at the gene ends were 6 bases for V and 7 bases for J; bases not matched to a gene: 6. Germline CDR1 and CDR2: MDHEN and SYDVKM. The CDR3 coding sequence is TGTGCCAGCAGCCTGAGGGGGCCAAATTCACCCCTCCACTTT. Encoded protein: CASSLRGPNSPLHF.

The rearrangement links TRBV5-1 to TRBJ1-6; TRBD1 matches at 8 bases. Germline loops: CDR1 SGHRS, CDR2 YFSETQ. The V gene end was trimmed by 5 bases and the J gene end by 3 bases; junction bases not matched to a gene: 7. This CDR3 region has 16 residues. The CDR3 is CASSESGQGYNSPLHF. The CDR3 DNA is TGCGCCAGCAGTGAATCAGGACAGGGCTATAATTCACCCCTCCACTTT. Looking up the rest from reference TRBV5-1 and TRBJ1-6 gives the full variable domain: KAGVTQTPRYLIKTRGQQVTLSCSPISGHRSVSWYQQTPGQGLQFLFEYFSETQRNKGNFPGRFSGRQFSNSRSEMNVSTLELGDSALYLCASSESGQGYNSPLHFGNGTRLTVT.

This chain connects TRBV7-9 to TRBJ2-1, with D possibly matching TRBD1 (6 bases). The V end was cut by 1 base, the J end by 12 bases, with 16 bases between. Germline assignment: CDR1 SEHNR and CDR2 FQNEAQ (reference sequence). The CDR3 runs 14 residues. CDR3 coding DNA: TGTGCCAGCAGCTTAGATTCTTATACAGGGAGGCAGTTCTTC. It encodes CASSLDSYTGRQFF. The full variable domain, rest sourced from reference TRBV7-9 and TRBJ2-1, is DTGVSQNPRHKITKRGQNVTFRCDPISEHNRLYWYRQTLGQGPEFLTYFQNEAQLEKSRLLSDRFSAERPKGSFSTLEIQRTEQGDSAMYLCASSLDSYTGRQFFGPGTRLTVL.

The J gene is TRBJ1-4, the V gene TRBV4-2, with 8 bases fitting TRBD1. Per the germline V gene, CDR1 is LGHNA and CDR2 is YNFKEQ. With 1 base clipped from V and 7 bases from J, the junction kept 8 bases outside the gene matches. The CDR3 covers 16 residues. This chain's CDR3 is CASSQVETGDGEKLFF. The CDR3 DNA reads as TGTGCCAGCAGCCAAGTGGAGACAGGGGATGGTGAAAAACTGTTTTTT.

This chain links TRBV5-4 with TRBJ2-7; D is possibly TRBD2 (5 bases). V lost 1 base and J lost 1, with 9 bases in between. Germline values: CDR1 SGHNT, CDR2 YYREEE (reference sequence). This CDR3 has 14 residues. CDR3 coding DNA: TGTGCCAGCAGCTTGCGGGGATTATCCTACGAGCAGTACTTC. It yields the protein CASSLRGLSYEQYF.

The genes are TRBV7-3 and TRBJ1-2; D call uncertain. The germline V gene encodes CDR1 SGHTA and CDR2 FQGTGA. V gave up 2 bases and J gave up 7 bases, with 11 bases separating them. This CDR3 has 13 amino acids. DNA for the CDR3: TGTGCCAGCAGCTTATCAGGTGATGGTGGCTACACCTTC. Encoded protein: CASSLSGDGGYTF.

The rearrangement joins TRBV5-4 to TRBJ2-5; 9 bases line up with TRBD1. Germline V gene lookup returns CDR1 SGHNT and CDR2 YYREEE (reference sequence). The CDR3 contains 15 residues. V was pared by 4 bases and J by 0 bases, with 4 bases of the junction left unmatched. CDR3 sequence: CASSLRDRDQETQYF. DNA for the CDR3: TGTGCCAGCAGCCTCCGGGACAGGGACCAAGAGACCCAGTACTTC.

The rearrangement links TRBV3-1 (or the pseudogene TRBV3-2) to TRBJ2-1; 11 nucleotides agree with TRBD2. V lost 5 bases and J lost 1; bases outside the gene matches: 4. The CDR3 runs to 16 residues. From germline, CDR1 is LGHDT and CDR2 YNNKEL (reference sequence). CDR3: CASSSGTSGSYNEQFF. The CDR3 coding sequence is TGTGCCAGCAGCTCGGGGACTAGCGGATCCTACAATGAGCAGTTCTTC.

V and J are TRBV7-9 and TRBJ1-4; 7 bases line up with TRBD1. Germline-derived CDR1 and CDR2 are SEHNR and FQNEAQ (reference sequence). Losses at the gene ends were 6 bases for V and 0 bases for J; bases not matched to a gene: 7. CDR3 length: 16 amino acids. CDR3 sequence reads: CASSQGVGATNEKLFF. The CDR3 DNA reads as TGTGCCAGCAGTCAGGGGGTTGGTGCAACTAATGAAAAACTGTTTTTT.

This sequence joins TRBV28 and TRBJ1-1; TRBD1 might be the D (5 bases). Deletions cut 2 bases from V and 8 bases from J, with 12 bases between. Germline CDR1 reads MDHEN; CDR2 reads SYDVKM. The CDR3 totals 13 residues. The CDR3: CASSLMGRLEAFF. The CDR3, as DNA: TGTGCCAGCAGTTTAATGGGGCGCTTGGAAGCTTTCTTT.

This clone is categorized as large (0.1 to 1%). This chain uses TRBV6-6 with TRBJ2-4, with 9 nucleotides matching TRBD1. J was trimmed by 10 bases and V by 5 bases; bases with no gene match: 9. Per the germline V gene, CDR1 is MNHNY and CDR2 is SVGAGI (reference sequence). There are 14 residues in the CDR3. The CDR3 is CASSLQGALYIQYF. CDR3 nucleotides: TGTGCCAGCAGTCTACAGGGGGCCCTTTATATTCAGTACTTC.

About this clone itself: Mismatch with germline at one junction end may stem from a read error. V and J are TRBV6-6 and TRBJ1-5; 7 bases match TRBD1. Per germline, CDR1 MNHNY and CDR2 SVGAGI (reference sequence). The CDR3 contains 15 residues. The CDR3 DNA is TGTGTCAGCAGAACAGGGGCCTATAGCAATCAGCCCCAGCATTTT. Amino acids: CVSRTGAYSNQPQHF.